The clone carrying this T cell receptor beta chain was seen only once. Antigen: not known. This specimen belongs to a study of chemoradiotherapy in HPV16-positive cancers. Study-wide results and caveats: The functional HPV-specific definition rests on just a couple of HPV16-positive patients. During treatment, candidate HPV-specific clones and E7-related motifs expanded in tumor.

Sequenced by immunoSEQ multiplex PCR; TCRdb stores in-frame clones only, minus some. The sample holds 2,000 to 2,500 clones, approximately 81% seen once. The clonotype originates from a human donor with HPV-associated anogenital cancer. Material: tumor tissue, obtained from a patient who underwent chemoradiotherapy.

DNA of the CDR3: TGTGCCAGCAGCTTCGAAACAGGGGGTGAAACTGAAGCTTTCTTT. It is translated as CASSFETGGETEAFF. This chain links TRBV5-4 with TRBJ1-1, with TRBD1 matching over 8 bases. Per the germline V gene, CDR1 is SGHNT and CDR2 is YYREEE (reference sequence). V gave up 2 bases and J gave up 5 bases; unmatched junction bases: 8. This CDR3 has 15 residues.